Listed here are 10 T cell receptor beta chains from one sample, sequenced in a study of PD-1 blockade in classical Hodgkin lymphoma. As to time point: cycle 4 day 1 (C4D1), after 5 to 7 weeks of nivolumab. Relapse after autologous stem cell transplantation occurred in every patient, and brentuximab vedotin exposure varied. The assay was immunoSEQ multiplex PCR, and TCRdb's table has in-frame clones only and misses some. The data show approximately 52,000 clones, with 86% seen just once and roughly 7.1% held by the top ten. The sequenced sample was peripheral blood mononuclear cells (PBMCs), obtained before the fourth cycle of nivolumab. The origin of the receptors is a human donor with classical Hodgkin lymphoma.

The rearrangement joins TRBV5-1 to TRBJ2-1; the match to TRBD1 covers 8 bases. The CDR3 is made up of 16 amino acids. The germline V gene encodes CDR1 SGHRS and CDR2 YFSETQ. J gave up 1 base and V 4 bases, and 7 bases lay outside the gene matches. The CDR3 nucleotides read TGCGCCAGCAGCCGAGGACAGGGTAGTTCCTACAATGAGCAGTTCTTC. Its translation is CASSRGQGSSYNEQFF.

This rearrangement joins TRBV7-9 to TRBJ2-2; a possible D gene is TRBD2 (6 bases). The CDR3 is 16 residues long. Germline-derived CDR1 and CDR2 are SEHNR and FQNEAQ (reference sequence). Trimming pared 1 base from V and 4 bases from J, leaving 13 bases between. CDR3 nucleotides: TGTGCCAGCAGCTTAGGAGAGCGGGTGGCCACCGGGGAGCTGTTTTTT. It is translated as CASSLGERVATGELFF.

The chain recombines TRBV18 with TRBJ2-1; TRBD2 aligns across 11 bases. CDR1 is KGHSH, CDR2 LQKENI, per germline. Trimming cost V 0 bases and J 2 bases; bases outside gene matches: 0. CDR3 length: 16 amino acids. CDR3 DNA: TGTGCCAGCTCACCACCGACTAGCGGGACCTACAATGAGCAGTTCTTC. Translation: CASSPPTSGTYNEQFF.

Note on this clone: This sample also contains other DNA sequences that code for the same CDR3. The J gene is TRBJ2-5, the V gene TRBV7-2; tentatively, D is TRBD2 (7 bases). Trimming took off 1 base at V and 1 base at J, with 10 bases between the two ends. The CDR3 length is 15 residues. Germline values: CDR1 SGHTA, CDR2 FQGNSA. CDR3 nucleotides: TGTGCCAGCAGCTTAGGGGGGGGCCCCCAAGAGACCCAGTACTTC. This codes for CASSLGGGPQETQYF.

V usage is TRBV28 and J usage is TRBJ2-1; the match to TRBD2 covers 11 bases. CDR1 is MDHEN and CDR2 is SYDVKM in the germline V gene. Trimming took 3 bases from V and 4 from J; bases not matched to a gene: 5. The CDR3 consists of 16 residues. CDR3 protein: CASSLTWTSGYNEQFF. CDR3 DNA sequence: TGTGCCAGCAGTTTGACCTGGACTAGCGGGTACAATGAGCAGTTCTTC.

The chain joins TRBV7-9 to TRBJ2-7; 8 bases fit TRBD1. V lost 6 bases and J lost 7; bases outside the gene matches: 11. This CDR3 is 14 amino acids long. Germline loops: CDR1 SEHNR, CDR2 FQNEAQ (reference sequence). The CDR3 reads CASSRAGQAGEQYF. For the CDR3, the DNA is TGTGCCAGCAGTCGGGCGGGACAGGCGGGGGAGCAGTACTTC.

This chain links TRBV5-1 with TRBJ2-7; the D gene is possibly TRBD1 (6 bases). CDR3 size: 13 residues. The V end lost 4 bases, the J end lost 2 bases, and 10 bases lay between the germline ends. In germline, CDR1 is SGHRS, CDR2 YFSETQ. CDR3 sequence reads: CASSRDTAYEQYF. The CDR3 DNA sequence: TGCGCCAGCAGCAGGGACACAGCCTACGAGCAGTACTTC.

The J gene is TRBJ2-7, the V gene TRBV28; D gene ambiguous. The germline CDR1 and CDR2 sequences are MDHEN and SYDVKM. This CDR3 comprises 14 residues. V lost 0 bases to trimming and J lost 2 bases, with 8 bases between them. The CDR3 DNA reads as TGTGCCAGCAGTTTATGGGGATCCGCCTACGAGCAGTACTTC. Amino acids: CASSLWGSAYEQYF.

This chain uses TRBV27 with TRBJ2-5; 12 bases are shared with TRBD2. The CDR3 runs 15 residues. Germline-derived CDR1 and CDR2 are MNHEY and SMNVEV (reference sequence). With V trimmed by 7 bases and J by 5 bases, 8 bases remained unmatched. CDR3 DNA sequence: TGTGCCAGCAAGGGTGCTAGCGGGAGGGTGGAGACCCAGTACTTC. Amino acid sequence: CASKGASGRVETQYF.

The V and J genes are TRBV2 and TRBJ2-2; TRBD1 or TRBD2 may be the D gene (5 bases each). Trimming cost V 6 bases and J 5 bases, with 10 bases left between them. Looked up from germline, CDR1 is SNHLY and CDR2 is FYNNEI. The CDR3 runs to 13 residues. CDR3 protein: CASSRERTGELFF. The CDR3 DNA is TGTGCCAGCAGCAGGGAGAGAACCGGGGAGCTGTTTTTT.